The rows below give T cell receptor beta chains drawn from one sample of a study of cytomegalovirus exposure and HLA in healthy donors. This table comes from immunoSEQ multiplex PCR, and its TCRdb copy is limited to in-frame clones, with some not included. The repertoire holds about 220,000 clones, with 82% as singletons. The sequencing sample was made of PBMCs. The receptors come from a woman in her forties in good health and CMV-seropositive. The CDR3 runs from the conserved cysteine through the conserved F or W. A D gene is named only where the DNA matches it firmly. Not every row has a clone size; where given, it reads once, few, many or a size class.

size: -; V: TRBV5-1; D: -; J: TRBJ1-2; DNA: TGCGCCAGCAGCTTGAGCCCACAGGGCTATGGCTACACCTTC; CDR3: CASSLSPQGYGYTF
size: -; V: TRBV29-1; D: TRBD1; J: TRBJ2-5; DNA: TGCAGCGTTGATCGAGGGGGCCTGAGAGAGACCCAGTACTTC; CDR3: CSVDRGGLRETQYF
size: few; V: TRBV7-2; D: TRBD1; J: TRBJ2-7; DNA: TGTGCCAGCAGCCCGTATAGGGGACCAGGGGGCAAGCAGTACTTC; CDR3: CASSPYRGPGGKQYF
size: -; V: TRBV10-3; D: -; J: TRBJ1-1; DNA: TGTGCCATCAGTGAGTTGGGGGCGAAAGCTTTCTTT; CDR3: CAISELGAKAFF
size: -; V: TRBV7-9; D: -; J: TRBJ1-2; DNA: TGTGCCAGCAGCTTAGTAGGCGGGGAAGGCTATGGCTACACCTTC; CDR3: CASSLVGGEGYGYTF
size: few; V: TRBV14; D: TRBD1; J: TRBJ2-3; DNA: TGTGCCAGCAGCCCAGGGGGCGTCTTGTATACGCAGTATTTT; CDR3: CASSPGGVLYTQYF
size: -; V: TRBV11-2; D: TRBD2; J: TRBJ2-5; DNA: TGTGCCAGCAGTCGGACTAGCGGATCACAAGAGACCCAGTACTTC; CDR3: CASSRTSGSQETQYF
size: -; V: TRBV5-1; D: TRBD1; J: TRBJ1-6; DNA: TGCGCCAGCAGCCTCGGACAGGGACCTGCCAATTCACCCCTCCACTTT; CDR3: CASSLGQGPANSPLHF
size: many; V: TRBV4-3; D: -; J: TRBJ2-7; DNA: TGCGCCAGCAGCCAGGGGACTGGCAGCTCCTACGAGCAGTACTTC; CDR3: CASSQGTGSSYEQYF
size: -; V: TRBV6-1; D: -; J: TRBJ1-5; DNA: TGTGCCAGCAGTGGGAGCCCATATAGCAATCAGCCCCAGCATTTT; CDR3: CASSGSPYSNQPQHF
size: -; V: TRBV5-4; D: TRBD2; J: TRBJ2-7; DNA: TGTGCCAGCAGCCCAAGACTAGCGGGGGGGGAGGACGAGCAGTACTTC; CDR3: CASSPRLAGGEDEQYF
size: -; V: TRBV19; D: TRBD2; J: TRBJ2-2; DNA: TGTGCCAGTAGTATGACTAGCGGGGGGCCTAACACCGGGGAGCTGTTTTTT; CDR3: CASSMTSGGPNTGELFF
size: -; V: TRBV4-1; D: TRBD2; J: TRBJ2-3; DNA: TGCGCCAGCAGCTTTCGATTACCGGGACTAGCGGGTGTAGCAACAGATACGCAGTATTTT; CDR3: CASSFRLPGLAGVATDTQYF
size: -; V: TRBV6-5; D: -; J: TRBJ2-3; DNA: TGTGCCAGCAGTGGCAGGGTGGGAGATACGCAGTATTTT; CDR3: CASSGRVGDTQYF
size: few; V: TRBV30; D: -; J: TRBJ1-1; DNA: TGTGCCTGGAGTGTAGTTCGGGACTGGAACACTGAAGCTTTCTTT; CDR3: CAWSVVRDWNTEAFF
size: -; V: TRBV5-6; D: -; J: TRBJ1-2; DNA: TGTGCCAGCAGCCCTGGAGGGGACTCTACCTACTATGGCTACACCTTC; CDR3: CASSPGGDSTYYGYTF
size: -; V: TRBV2; D: -; J: TRBJ1-4; DNA: TGTGCCAGCAGGGGTGGACAGTCTAATGAAAAACTGTTTTTT; CDR3: CASRGGQSNEKLFF
size: -; V: TRBV14; D: -; J: TRBJ2-1; DNA: TGTGCCAGCAGCCAAGCGGGGGGCTTCACTGAGCAGTTCTTC; CDR3: CASSQAGGFTEQFF
size: -; V: TRBV18; D: TRBD1; J: TRBJ2-7; DNA: TGTGCCAGCTCACCGTTCGGACAGGGGCCGGGCGAGCAGTACTTC; CDR3: CASSPFGQGPGEQYF
size: -; V: TRBV9; D: TRBD2; J: TRBJ2-1; DNA: TGTGCCAGCAGCGTAGAAGGCGGGAGCTCTTCCAATGAGCAGTTCTTC; CDR3: CASSVEGGSSSNEQFF
size: -; V: TRBV7-9; D: -; J: TRBJ2-7; DNA: TGTGCCAGCAGCTTTCCCGCCTACGAGCAGTACTTC; CDR3: CASSFPAYEQYF
size: few; V: TRBV9; D: -; J: TRBJ2-3; DNA: TGTGCCAGCAGCGTAGAGGCGGGGGCGGGTGATACGCAGTATTTT; CDR3: CASSVEAGAGDTQYF
size: -; V: TRBV15; D: TRBD1; J: TRBJ1-1; DNA: TGTGCCACCACAGCGCCCGGGACAGGGCTTTTTGAAGCTTTCTTT; CDR3: CATTAPGTGLFEAFF
size: -; V: TRBV7-2; D: TRBD2; J: TRBJ2-7; DNA: TGTGCCAGCAGCTTAAGAGTGGGACTAGCGGGAGAAGAGCAGTACTTC; CDR3: CASSLRVGLAGEEQYF
size: -; V: TRBV7-8; D: -; J: TRBJ1-1; DNA: TGTGCCAGCAGCTTATTTCGGGGGAACACTGAAGCTTTCTTT; CDR3: CASSLFRGNTEAFF
size: once; V: TRBV4-1; D: TRBD2; J: TRBJ2-7; DNA: TGCGCCAGCAGCCCCCCGGGACTAGGGGGTACAGGGCAGTACTTC; CDR3: CASSPPGLGGTGQYF
size: -; V: TRBV4-1; D: -; J: TRBJ1-5; DNA: TGCGCCAGCAGCCAAGATGAGGGTATTCAGCCCCAGCATTTT; CDR3: CASSQDEGIQPQHF
size: -; V: TRBV11-2; D: -; J: TRBJ2-3; DNA: TGTGCCAGCAGCTTAGCACTAGCAGGGGGAGATACGCAGTATTTT; CDR3: CASSLALAGGDTQYF
size: -; V: TRBV28; D: -; J: TRBJ1-4; DNA: TGTGCCAGCAGTTTAACGGGGAAAACTAATGAAAAACTGTTTTTT; CDR3: CASSLTGKTNEKLFF
size: -; V: TRBV10-3; D: -; J: TRBJ2-7; DNA: TGTGCCATCAGGCAGGGGAGGGGTACCTACGAGCAGTACTTC; CDR3: CAIRQGRGTYEQYF
size: -; V: TRBV5-1; D: TRBD2; J: TRBJ2-1; DNA: TGCGCCAGCAGCTGGACACGTAGCGGGAGTTACAATGAGCAGTTCTTC; CDR3: CASSWTRSGSYNEQFF
size: -; V: TRBV19; D: -; J: TRBJ1-1; DNA: TGTGCCAGTGGGCAGACAGGGAACACTGAAGCTTTCTTT; CDR3: CASGQTGNTEAFF
size: -; V: TRBV4-2; D: -; J: TRBJ1-1; DNA: TGTGCCAGCAGCCAAACCTTCCCGGACACTGAAGCTTTCTTT; CDR3: CASSQTFPDTEAFF
size: once; V: TRBV4-3; D: -; J: TRBJ2-1; DNA: TGCGCCAGCAGCCAAGGCCTAGCCGGTAATGAGCAGTTCTTC; CDR3: CASSQGLAGNEQFF
size: few; V: TRBV25-1; D: -; J: TRBJ1-1; DNA: TGTGCCAGCAGTGACTCCCTTCGAGGGAACACTGAAGCTTTCTTT; CDR3: CASSDSLRGNTEAFF
size: -; V: TRBV19; D: -; J: TRBJ1-5; DNA: TGTGCCACCACCATGGGAGGGGCGCCTGGCAATCAGCCCCAGCATTTT; CDR3: CATTMGGAPGNQPQHF
size: -; V: TRBV30; D: -; J: TRBJ2-3; DNA: TGTGCCTGGAGTGTACTACTTTTGGATACGCAGTATTTT; CDR3: CAWSVLLLDTQYF
size: -; V: TRBV11-3; D: TRBD1; J: TRBJ1-3; DNA: TGTGCCAGCAGCCGGGACAGGGTTGGAAACACCATATATTTT; CDR3: CASSRDRVGNTIYF
size: -; V: TRBV13; D: TRBD2; J: TRBJ2-1; DNA: TGTGCCAGCAGCGGCGGGAGGAGCTCCTACAATGAGCAGTTCTTC; CDR3: CASSGGRSSYNEQFF
size: -; V: TRBV19; D: -; J: TRBJ1-6; DNA: TGTGCCAGTAGTATATTCTGGGGCACCTATAATTCACCCCTCCACTTT; CDR3: CASSIFWGTYNSPLHF
size: few; V: TRBV27; D: -; J: TRBJ1-3; DNA: TGTGCCAGCAGTCAAACCGGGACTCTCTTCGGTGGAAACACCATATATTTT; CDR3: CASSQTGTLFGGNTIYF
size: -; V: TRBV6-5; D: TRBD1; J: TRBJ1-5; DNA: TGTGCCAGTCGAGATAGACAGGGAGGGCCCCAGCATTTT; CDR3: CASRDRQGGPQHF
size: -; V: TRBV2; D: TRBD2; J: TRBJ2-4; DNA: TGTGCCAGCAGTGAGGGTTCTAGCGGGAAAAACATTCAGTACTTC; CDR3: CASSEGSSGKNIQYF
size: few; V: TRBV5-1; D: TRBD2; J: TRBJ2-7; DNA: TGCGCCAGCAGCTTCCTAGCGGGAGATCTATACGAGCAGTACTTC; CDR3: CASSFLAGDLYEQYF
size: -; V: TRBV18; D: -; J: TRBJ2-5; DNA: TGTGCCAGCTCACCTGTTATTCTCGGGGAAGGCCCCGGGCGAGAGACCCAGTACTTC; CDR3: CASSPVILGEGPGRETQYF
size: few; V: TRBV7-8; D: -; J: TRBJ2-7; DNA: TGTGCCAGCAGCTTACGGCAACAGCCCTACGAGCAGTACTTC; CDR3: CASSLRQQPYEQYF
size: -; V: TRBV5-1; D: TRBD1; J: TRBJ2-4; DNA: TGCGCCAGCAGCTTGGCCCCGGGACAGCGATCACGGGGAGACATTCAGTACTTC; CDR3: CASSLAPGQRSRGDIQYF
size: -; V: TRBV5-1; D: TRBD2; J: TRBJ2-2; DNA: TGCGCCAGCAGCTTGGCCGGGACTAGCGGGGGCATTTACACCGGGGAGCTGTTTTTT; CDR3: CASSLAGTSGGIYTGELFF
size: -; V: TRBV28; D: TRBD1; J: TRBJ1-2; DNA: TGTGCCAGCAGCCCTCAGACAGGGGGCGCCCGAAGCTATGGCTACACCTTC; CDR3: CASSPQTGGARSYGYTF
size: -; V: TRBV9; D: -; J: TRBJ2-1; DNA: TGTGCCAGCAACTACCTAGCGACGAGCTCCTACAATGAGCAGTTCTTC; CDR3: CASNYLATSSYNEQFF
size: few; V: TRBV7-8; D: TRBD1; J: TRBJ2-7; DNA: TGTGCCAGCAGCGAACGGCAGGGGGCGTATAACGAGCAGTACTTC; CDR3: CASSERQGAYNEQYF
size: -; V: TRBV4-3; D: TRBD2; J: TRBJ2-1; DNA: TGCGCCAGCAGCCAAGGGATGGGAGGGCCCGTTAATGAGCAGTTCTTC; CDR3: CASSQGMGGPVNEQFF
size: -; V: TRBV11-2; D: -; J: TRBJ1-5; DNA: TGTGCCAGCAGCTTAGATCGGGTTGAAGATCAGCCCCAGCATTTT; CDR3: CASSLDRVEDQPQHF